Below are 11 T cell receptor beta chains sequenced from a single sample in a study of Tregs in tolerant kidney transplant recipients. Clones were sequenced by immunoSEQ multiplex PCR, and TCRdb holds only the in-frame ones, with some missing. The data show about 60,000 clones, 92% seen once. The sample was CD8+ T cells from blood, taken before the transplant. These receptors were obtained from a human donor who received a combined kidney and bone marrow transplant.

The chain carries TRBV7-6 and TRBJ2-1, with 9 bases fitting TRBD1. V trimming: 5 bases; J trimming: 7 bases; junction bases outside the gene matches: 6. The germline V gene has CDR1 SGHVS and CDR2 FNYEAQ. This CDR3 contains 14 residues. Written as DNA, the CDR3 is TGTGCCAGCAGCCTACTGGACAGGGGAAATGAGCAGTTCTTC. Its translation: CASSLLDRGNEQFF.

This chain connects TRBV10-1 to TRBJ2-3; perhaps TRBD2 as D (6 bases). Germline CDR1 is WNHNN and CDR2 is SYGVQD (reference sequence). The CDR3 extends over 15 amino acids. V lost 3 bases and J lost 2, with 12 bases in between. The DNA for the CDR3 is TGCGCCAGCAGTGAAGTGGGGGAGGACACAGATACGCAGTATTTT. This gives the protein CASSEVGEDTDTQYF.

The chain couples TRBV4-3 to TRBJ2-7; the D gene is possibly TRBD2 (6 bases). This CDR3 contains 15 residues. V was pared by 0 bases and J by 4 bases, with 13 bases between. CDR1 is LGHNA, CDR2 YSLEER, per germline. The CDR3 nucleotides read TGCGCCAGCAGCCAAGATGGGGGAGGCGCTTACGAGCAGTACTTC. Translation: CASSQDGGGAYEQYF.

Worth noting for this clone: This is likely a read error, given that the CDR3 carries no conserved phenylalanine or tryptophan at its end. V gene TRBV13 combines with J gene TRBJ1-1; TRBD1 might be the D (6 bases). This CDR3 comprises 13 residues. With 5 bases removed from V and 1 base from J, the gap between germline ends came to 8 bases. Germline CDR1 PRHDT, CDR2 FYEKMQ (reference sequence). CDR3: CASSHRENTEAFL. The DNA for the CDR3 is TGTGCCAGCAGCCACAGGGAGAACACTGAAGCTTTCCTT.

A word on this clone: This sample includes further DNA sequences coding for the same CDR3. CDR3 sequence (DNA): TGCGCCAGCAGCCAAGCATGGGACAGAAGATACGAGCAGTACTTC. Amino acid sequence: CASSQAWDRRYEQYF. The chain joins TRBV4-1 to TRBJ2-7; TRBD1 matches at 7 bases. Per the germline V gene, CDR1 is MGHRA and CDR2 is YSYEKL. This CDR3 comprises 15 residues. The V and J ends lost 1 base and 4 bases, in that order; junction bases with no gene match: 7.

The chain has TRBV30 and TRBJ2-4, with D perhaps TRBD2 (5 bases). In germline, CDR1 is GTSNPN, CDR2 SVGIG (reference sequence). The CDR3 contains 13 residues. Between the trimmed V and J ends, which lost 5 bases and 1 base, there was a span of 9 bases. The CDR3 nucleotides read TGTGCCTGGGAGGGCAGGGCCAAAAACATTCAGTACTTC. It is translated as CAWEGRAKNIQYF. The variable domain in full, with the rest retrieved from reference TRBV30 and TRBJ2-4, is SQTIHQWPATLVQPVGSPLSLECTVEGTSNPNLYWYRQAAGRGLQLLFYSVGIGQISSEVPQNLSASRPQDRQFILSSKKLLLSDSGFYLCAWEGRAKNIQYFGAGTRLSVL.

V gene TRBV27 combines with J gene TRBJ2-1; D not resolved. V was cut by 2 bases and J by 1 base, with 9 bases left in between. The CDR3 length is 15 residues. Germline CDR1 MNHEY, CDR2 SMNVEV (reference sequence). Here the CDR3 reads CASSLGAESYNEQFF. In DNA, the CDR3 is TGTGCCAGCAGTTTAGGAGCCGAGTCCTACAATGAGCAGTTCTTC.

The chain joins TRBV7-6 to TRBJ2-5, with TRBD2 matching over 9 bases. V dropped 1 base and J dropped 0; count of bases not matched to a gene: 3. CDR1 and CDR2 from the germline V gene are SGHVS and FNYEAQ. This CDR3 contains 16 residues. DNA of the CDR3: TGTGCCAGCAGCTTAGATGAGCGGGGGGACCAAGAGACCCAGTACTTC. It translates to CASSLDERGDQETQYF.

The CDR3 sequence: CASSTRTSGINQETQYF. The CDR3 nucleotides are TGTGCCAGCAGCACACGGACTAGCGGGATAAATCAAGAGACCCAGTACTTC. The rearrangement joins TRBV11-3 to TRBJ2-5, with 12 bases matching TRBD2. V lost 5 bases, J lost 2 bases, and 9 bases stayed unmatched. CDR3 size: 17 residues. Looked up from germline, CDR1 is SGHNT and CDR2 is YENEEA. Full variable domain (remainder filled in from reference TRBV11-3 and TRBJ2-5): EAGVVQSPRYKIIEKKQPVAFWCNPISGHNTLYWYLQNLGQGPELLIRYENEEAVDDSQLPKDRFSAERLKGVDSTLKIQPAELGDSAVYLCASSTRTSGINQETQYFGPGTRLLVL.

As for this clone: This same CDR3 is encoded by further DNA sequences in the sample. The chain has TRBV29-1 and TRBJ1-6, with D perhaps matching TRBD1 (5 bases). Germline V CDR1 and CDR2: SQVTM, ANQGSEA. Between the trimmed V and J ends, which lost 4 bases and 5 bases, there was a span of 12 bases. The CDR3 runs to 14 residues. This chain's CDR3 is CSVGEDTDNSPLHF. In DNA form, the CDR3 reads TGCAGCGTTGGGGAGGACACGGATAATTCACCCCTCCACTTT.

CDR3 nucleotide sequence: TGTGCCAGCAGCCAAGATGGCCTTATTGGACAGGGGAACTACAATGAGCAGTTCTTC. It is translated as CASSQDGLIGQGNYNEQFF. This chain joins TRBV14 and TRBJ2-1; 9 nucleotides line up with TRBD1. Trimming removed 0 bases from V and 3 bases from J; junction bases left unmatched: 12. Germline assignment: CDR1 SGHDN and CDR2 FVKESK. This CDR3 has 19 residues.